This is a list of T cell receptor beta chains from one sample in a study of blood T cell repertoires in COVID-19. Assay used: immunoSEQ multiplex PCR; TCRdb lists only in-frame clones, some missing. This sample has around 170,000 clones, with about 77% found just once. The sample consisted of peripheral blood. Source of these receptors: an elderly woman with acute or convalescent COVID-19. CDR3s include the opening cysteine and the closing phenylalanine or tryptophan. Fields, in order: J gene, D gene, clone size, V gene, CDR3 length, CDR3 protein. D genes are given only for firm matches. Clone size is given for some rows only: seen once, a few or many times, or a class if the clone is expanded.

>TRBJ2-1|NA|many|TRBV7-9|15
CASSLQGASLNEQFF
>TRBJ2-7|NA|NA|TRBV4-1|15
CASSQAGRGAYEQYF
>TRBJ1-4|NA|NA|TRBV30|15
CAWSKTGDENEKLFF
>TRBJ1-2|TRBD1|NA|TRBV6-6|15
CASRPHDRANYGYTF
>TRBJ1-1|NA|NA|TRBV11-2|14
CASSLSRGRTEAFF
>TRBJ2-3|TRBD2|NA|TRBV6-1|15
CASSEGSGTTDTQYF
>TRBJ2-4|TRBD1|NA|TRBV19|15
CASRPGTGTGYIQYF
>TRBJ2-2|NA|NA|TRBV5-4|17
CASSSRMGAGAGGELFF
>TRBJ2-7|TRBD2|NA|TRBV5-1|17
CASSLARTSGFSYEQYF
>TRBJ2-3|NA|NA|TRBV28|12
CASRWAKNTQYF
>TRBJ1-2|TRBD1|NA|TRBV6-5|16
CASSYSETGGNYGYTF
>TRBJ1-3|TRBD1|once|TRBV9|16
CASSTTTGFSGNTIYF
>TRBJ2-3|TRBD2|NA|TRBV5-1|15
CASSAGGPLTDTQYF
>TRBJ2-3|TRBD1|NA|TRBV5-1|17
CASSRGLQGASTDTQYF
>TRBJ2-3|NA|NA|TRBV11-2|14
CASSFGQYTDTQYF
>TRBJ1-2|NA|NA|TRBV7-9|12
CASSLRETGYTF
>TRBJ2-1|TRBD2|NA|TRBV4-1|17
CASSQGGLAGVSGEQFF
>TRBJ1-6|TRBD1|NA|TRBV19|14
CASRRTGYNSPLHF
>TRBJ2-7|TRBD1|once|TRBV28|14
CASIPGQGSYEQYF
>TRBJ1-1|NA|few|TRBV5-7|19
CASSLWHIHAGCTNTEAFF
>TRBJ1-3|NA|NA|TRBV3-1/TRBV3-2|12
CASRLRGNTIYF
>TRBJ2-7|NA|NA|TRBV28|12
CASSLVGYEQYF
>TRBJ1-1|NA|few|TRBV5-1|16
CASSDGTPFMNTEAFF
>TRBJ1-1|NA|NA|TRBV5-8|16
CASSVSRGHLNTEAFF
>TRBJ1-4|NA|few|TRBV7-8|14
CASSLLTTNEKLFF
>TRBJ1-3|NA|NA|TRBV7-9|15
CASSLASAGRNTIYF
>TRBJ1-1|NA|few|TRBV5-6|13
CASSSTPNTEAFF
>TRBJ2-2|TRBD1|NA|TRBV12-5|15
CASGLWTGYIGELFF
>TRBJ1-4|NA|once|TRBV18|14
CASSHSRGEEKLFF
>TRBJ1-1|TRBD1|few|TRBV30|13
CAWSVTGDTEAFF
>TRBJ2-7|TRBD2|NA|TRBV14|14
CASSPAGGVYEQYF
>TRBJ1-1|TRBD1|NA|TRBV29-1|13
CSVPSTGRTEAFF
>TRBJ1-1|TRBD1|NA|TRBV3-1/TRBV3-2|11
CASSQGDRAFF
>TRBJ1-4|TRBD1|NA|TRBV4-1|17
CASSQGGQGRMNEKLFF
>TRBJ1-5|TRBD1|NA|TRBV19|15
CASSFTGQGPQPQHF
>TRBJ2-5|TRBD1|NA|TRBV29-1|15
CSVGTGGYEMETQYF
>TRBJ1-4|NA|NA|TRBV4-2|14
CASSQDRFNEKLFF
>TRBJ2-2|NA|NA|TRBV21-1|13
CASNRLLTGELFF
>TRBJ1-1|TRBD1|few|TRBV30|13
CAWSKGARAEAFF
>TRBJ1-3|NA|NA|TRBV5-4|15
CASSVPGGSGNTIYF
>TRBJ2-1|TRBD1|few|TRBV5-1|14
CASSPRQGDNEQFF
>TRBJ1-1|TRBD1|NA|TRBV3-1/TRBV3-2|14
CASSQRGQYTEAFF
>TRBJ2-2|TRBD2|NA|TRBV7-9|16
CASSFHRGANTGELFF
>TRBJ1-2|TRBD1|few|TRBV5-1|13
CASSSTGEYGYTF
>TRBJ1-1|NA|once|TRBV4-1|16
CASSQGFQRANTEAFF
>TRBJ2-1|NA|NA|TRBV24-1|17
CATSGRGQGASYNEQFF
>TRBJ1-2|TRBD1|NA|TRBV18|12
CASPSDRAGYTF
>TRBJ2-2|TRBD2|NA|TRBV7-2|17
CASSLARLAGNTGELFF
>TRBJ2-1|NA|NA|TRBV7-9|13
CASSSQGNNEQFF
>TRBJ2-1|TRBD1|NA|TRBV7-2|15
CASSSMGQNYNEQFF
>TRBJ2-1|TRBD1|few|TRBV19|15
CASRSGTGSYNEQFF
>TRBJ1-5|TRBD1|NA|TRBV28|17
CASSSGQGRAINQPQHF
>TRBJ1-5|NA|few|TRBV19|19
CASSGGGGQALGENQPQHF